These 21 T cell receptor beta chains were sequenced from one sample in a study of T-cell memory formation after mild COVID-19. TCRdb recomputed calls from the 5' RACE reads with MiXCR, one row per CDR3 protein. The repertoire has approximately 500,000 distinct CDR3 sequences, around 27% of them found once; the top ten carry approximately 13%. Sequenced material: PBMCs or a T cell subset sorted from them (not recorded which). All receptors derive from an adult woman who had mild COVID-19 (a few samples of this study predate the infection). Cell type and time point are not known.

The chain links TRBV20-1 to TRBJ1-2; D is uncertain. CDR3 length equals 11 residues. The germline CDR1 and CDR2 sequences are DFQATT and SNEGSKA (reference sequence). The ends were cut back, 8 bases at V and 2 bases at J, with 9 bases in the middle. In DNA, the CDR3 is TGCAGTATAACAGCGAACTATGGCTACACCTTC. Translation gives CSITANYGYTF.

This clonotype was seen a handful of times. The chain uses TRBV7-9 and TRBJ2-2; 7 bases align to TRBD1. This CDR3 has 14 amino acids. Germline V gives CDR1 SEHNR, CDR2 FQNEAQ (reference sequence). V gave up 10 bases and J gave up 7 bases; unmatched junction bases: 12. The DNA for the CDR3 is TGTGCCACTTCGGCTACAGGGACAGACGGGGAGCTGTTTTTT. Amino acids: CATSATGTDGELFF.

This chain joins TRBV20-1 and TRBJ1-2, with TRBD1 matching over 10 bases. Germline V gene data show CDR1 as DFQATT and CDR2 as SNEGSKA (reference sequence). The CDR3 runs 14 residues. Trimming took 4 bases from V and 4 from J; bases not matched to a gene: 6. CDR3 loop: CSAKTGGRGYGYTF. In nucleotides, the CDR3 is TGCAGTGCTAAGACAGGGGGCAGGGGCTATGGCTACACCTTC.

CDR3 residues: CASSQAGGYGNEQFF. In DNA form, the CDR3 reads TGTGCCAGCAGCCAAGCGGGGGGGTACGGGAATGAGCAGTTCTTC. The chain joins TRBV3-1 to TRBJ2-1, with 8 bases identical to TRBD2. The CDR3 spans 15 residues. Germline CDR1 and CDR2: LGHDT and YNNKEL (reference sequence). V lost 1 base, J lost 7 bases, and 6 bases stayed unmatched.

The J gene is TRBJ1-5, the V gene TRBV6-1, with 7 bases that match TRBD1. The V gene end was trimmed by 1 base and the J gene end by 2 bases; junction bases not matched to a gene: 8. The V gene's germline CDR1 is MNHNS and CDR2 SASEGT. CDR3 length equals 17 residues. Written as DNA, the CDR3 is TGTGCCAGCAGTGAAGGTCAAAATCAGGGGGGCAATCAGCCCCAGCATTTT. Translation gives CASSEGQNQGGNQPQHF.

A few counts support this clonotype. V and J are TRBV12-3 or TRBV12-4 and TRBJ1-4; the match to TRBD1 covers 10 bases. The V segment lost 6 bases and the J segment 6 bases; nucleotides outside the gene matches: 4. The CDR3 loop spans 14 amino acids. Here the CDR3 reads CASRSGTGDEKLFF. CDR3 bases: TGTGCCAGCAGATCCGGGACAGGGGATGAAAAACTGTTTTTT.

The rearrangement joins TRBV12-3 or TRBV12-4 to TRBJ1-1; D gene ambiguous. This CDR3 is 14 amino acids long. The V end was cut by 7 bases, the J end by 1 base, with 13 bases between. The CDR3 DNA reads TGTGCCAGCACCTACGGACCGAAGAACACTGAAGCTTTCTTT. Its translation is CASTYGPKNTEAFF.

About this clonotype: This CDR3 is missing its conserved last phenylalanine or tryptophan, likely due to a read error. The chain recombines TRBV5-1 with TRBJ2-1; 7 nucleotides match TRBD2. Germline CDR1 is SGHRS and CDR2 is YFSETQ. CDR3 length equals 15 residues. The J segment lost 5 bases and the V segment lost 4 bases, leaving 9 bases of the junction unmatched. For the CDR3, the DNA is TGCGCCAGCAGCCCATCGCTCCTAGCGGACAATGAGCAGTTCTTA. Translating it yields CASSPSLLADNEQFL.

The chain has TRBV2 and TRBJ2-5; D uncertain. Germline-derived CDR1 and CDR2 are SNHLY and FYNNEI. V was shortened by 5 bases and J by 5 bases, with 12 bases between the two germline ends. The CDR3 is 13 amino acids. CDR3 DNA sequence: TGTGCCAGCAGTAGAGACCTGAGGGAGACCCAGTACTTC. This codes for CASSRDLRETQYF.

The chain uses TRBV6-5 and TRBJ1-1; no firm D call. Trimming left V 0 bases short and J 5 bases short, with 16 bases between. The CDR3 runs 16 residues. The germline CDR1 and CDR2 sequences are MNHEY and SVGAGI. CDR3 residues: CASSYSPGSGLTEAFF. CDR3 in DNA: TGTGCCAGCAGTTACTCGCCGGGTAGTGGGTTGACTGAAGCTTTCTTT.

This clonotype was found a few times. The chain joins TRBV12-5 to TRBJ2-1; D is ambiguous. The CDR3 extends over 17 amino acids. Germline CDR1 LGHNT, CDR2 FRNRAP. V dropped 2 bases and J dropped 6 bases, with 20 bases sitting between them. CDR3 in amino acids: CASGLPPTPPLRNEQFF. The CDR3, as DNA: TGTGCTAGTGGTTTGCCCCCGACCCCTCCTTTACGCAATGAGCAGTTCTTC. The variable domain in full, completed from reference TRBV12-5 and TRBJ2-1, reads DARVTQTPRHKVTEMGQEVTMRCQPILGHNTVFWYRQTMMQGLELLAYFRNRAPLDDSGMPKDRFSAEMPDATLATLKIQPSEPRDSAVYFCASGLPPTPPLRNEQFFGPGTRLTVL.

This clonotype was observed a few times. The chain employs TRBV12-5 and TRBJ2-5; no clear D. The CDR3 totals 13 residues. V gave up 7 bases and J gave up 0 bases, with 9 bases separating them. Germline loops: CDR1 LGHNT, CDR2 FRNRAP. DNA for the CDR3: TGTGCTAGTGAAGACTCAAACCAAGAGACCCAGTACTTC. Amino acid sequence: CASEDSNQETQYF.

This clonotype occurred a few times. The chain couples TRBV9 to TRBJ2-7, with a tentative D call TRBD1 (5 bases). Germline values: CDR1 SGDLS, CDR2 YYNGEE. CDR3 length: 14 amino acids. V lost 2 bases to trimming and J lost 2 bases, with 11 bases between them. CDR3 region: CASSVGQKAYEQYF. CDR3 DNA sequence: TGTGCCAGCAGCGTTGGACAAAAGGCCTACGAGCAGTACTTC.

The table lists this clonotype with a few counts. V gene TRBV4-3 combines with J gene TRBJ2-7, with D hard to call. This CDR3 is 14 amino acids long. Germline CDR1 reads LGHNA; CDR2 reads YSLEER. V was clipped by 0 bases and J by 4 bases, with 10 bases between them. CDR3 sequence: CASSQETYGYEQYF. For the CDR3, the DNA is TGCGCCAGCAGCCAAGAAACTTACGGATACGAGCAGTACTTC.

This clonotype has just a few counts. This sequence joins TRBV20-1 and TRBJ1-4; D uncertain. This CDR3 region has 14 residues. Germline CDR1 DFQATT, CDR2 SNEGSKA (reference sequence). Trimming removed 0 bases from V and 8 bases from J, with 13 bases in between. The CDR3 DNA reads TGCAGTGCTAGAGATCCCGGCGGGAGGGAAAAACTGTTTTTT. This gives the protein CSARDPGGREKLFF.

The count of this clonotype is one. Here the CDR3 reads CASSQPRDGWHQPQHF. DNA for the CDR3: TGCGCCAGCAGCCAACCCCGGGACGGTTGGCATCAGCCCCAGCATTTT. The gene calls are TRBV4-1 and TRBJ1-5, with a weak D call TRBD1 (5 bases). Trimming took 2 bases from V and 5 from J, leaving 16 bases between them. The CDR3 covers 16 residues. Germline V gene lookup returns CDR1 MGHRA and CDR2 YSYEKL.

The CDR3 DNA is TGTGCCAGTTGTATGGGGTGGGGGAACACTGAAGCTTTCTTT. Residues: CASCMGWGNTEAFF. The chain carries TRBV12-3 or TRBV12-4 and TRBJ1-1, with unresolved D. The V end lost 9 bases, the J end lost 1 base, and 15 bases lay between the germline ends. The CDR3 runs to 14 residues.

CDR3 loop: CASSFVGTAQETQYF. The DNA of the CDR3 is TGTGCCAGCAGCTTCGTAGGGACAGCCCAAGAGACCCAGTACTTC. This chain links TRBV7-2 with TRBJ2-5, with 7 bases that match TRBD1. Germline V CDR1 and CDR2: SGHTA, FQGNSA. The CDR3 extends over 15 amino acids. V lost 3 bases, J lost 1 base, and 5 bases stayed unmatched. Full variable domain (remainder filled in from reference TRBV7-2 and TRBJ2-5): GAGVSQSPSNKVTEKGKDVELRCDPISGHTALYWYRQSLGQGLEFLIYFQGNSAPDKSGLPSDRFSAERTGGSVSTLTIQRTQQEDSAVYLCASSFVGTAQETQYFGPGTRLLVL.

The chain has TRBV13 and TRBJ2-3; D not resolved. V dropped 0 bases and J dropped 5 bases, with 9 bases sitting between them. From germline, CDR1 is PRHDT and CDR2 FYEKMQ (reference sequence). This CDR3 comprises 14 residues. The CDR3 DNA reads TGTGCCAGCAGCTTAGGCCTTGGGTTAGATACGCAGTATTTT. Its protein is CASSLGLGLDTQYF.

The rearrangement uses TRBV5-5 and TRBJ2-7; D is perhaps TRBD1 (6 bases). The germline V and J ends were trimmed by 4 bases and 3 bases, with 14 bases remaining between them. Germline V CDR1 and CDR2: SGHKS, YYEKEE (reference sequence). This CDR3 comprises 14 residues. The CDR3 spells CASSATGWDYEQYF. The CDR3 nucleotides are TGTGCCAGCAGCGCGACAGGATGGGACTACGAGCAGTACTTC.

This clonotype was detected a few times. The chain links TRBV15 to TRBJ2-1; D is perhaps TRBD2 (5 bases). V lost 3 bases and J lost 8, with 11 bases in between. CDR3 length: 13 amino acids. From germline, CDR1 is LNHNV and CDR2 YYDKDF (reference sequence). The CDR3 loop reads CATSRDGNDEQFF. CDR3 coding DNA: TGTGCCACCAGCAGGGACGGGAACGATGAGCAGTTCTTC.